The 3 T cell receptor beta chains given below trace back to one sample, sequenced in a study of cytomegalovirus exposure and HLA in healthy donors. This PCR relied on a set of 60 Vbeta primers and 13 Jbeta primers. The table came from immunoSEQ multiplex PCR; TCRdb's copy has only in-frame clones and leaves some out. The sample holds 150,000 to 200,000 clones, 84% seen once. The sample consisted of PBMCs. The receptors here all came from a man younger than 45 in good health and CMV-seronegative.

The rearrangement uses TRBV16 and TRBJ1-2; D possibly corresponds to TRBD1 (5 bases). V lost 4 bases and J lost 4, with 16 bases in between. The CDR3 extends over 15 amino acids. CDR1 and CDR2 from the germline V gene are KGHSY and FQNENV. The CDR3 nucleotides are TGTGCCAGCAGCCGGCGGGGCAGCGGTATCTATGGCTACACCTTC. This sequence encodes CASSRRGSGIYGYTF. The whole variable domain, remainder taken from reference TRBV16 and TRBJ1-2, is GEEVAQTPKHLVRGEGQKAKLYCAPIKGHSYVFWYQQVLKNEFKFLISFQNENVFDETGMPKERFSAKCLPNSPCSLEIQATKLEDSAVYFCASSRRGSGIYGYTFGSGTRLTVV.

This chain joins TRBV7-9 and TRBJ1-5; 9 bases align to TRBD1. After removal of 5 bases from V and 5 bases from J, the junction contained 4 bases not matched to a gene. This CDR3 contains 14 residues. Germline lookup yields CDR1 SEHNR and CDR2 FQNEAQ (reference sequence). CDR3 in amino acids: CASSPRTGDQPQHF. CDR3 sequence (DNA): TGTGCCAGCAGCCCCCGGACAGGGGATCAGCCCCAGCATTTT.

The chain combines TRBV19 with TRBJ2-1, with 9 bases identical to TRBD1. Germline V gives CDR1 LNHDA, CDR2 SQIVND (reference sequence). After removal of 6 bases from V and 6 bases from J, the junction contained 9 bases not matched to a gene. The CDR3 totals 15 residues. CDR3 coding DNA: TGTGCCAGTAGCTCACACAGGGGGCTGATCAATGAGCAGTTCTTC. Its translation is CASSSHRGLINEQFF.